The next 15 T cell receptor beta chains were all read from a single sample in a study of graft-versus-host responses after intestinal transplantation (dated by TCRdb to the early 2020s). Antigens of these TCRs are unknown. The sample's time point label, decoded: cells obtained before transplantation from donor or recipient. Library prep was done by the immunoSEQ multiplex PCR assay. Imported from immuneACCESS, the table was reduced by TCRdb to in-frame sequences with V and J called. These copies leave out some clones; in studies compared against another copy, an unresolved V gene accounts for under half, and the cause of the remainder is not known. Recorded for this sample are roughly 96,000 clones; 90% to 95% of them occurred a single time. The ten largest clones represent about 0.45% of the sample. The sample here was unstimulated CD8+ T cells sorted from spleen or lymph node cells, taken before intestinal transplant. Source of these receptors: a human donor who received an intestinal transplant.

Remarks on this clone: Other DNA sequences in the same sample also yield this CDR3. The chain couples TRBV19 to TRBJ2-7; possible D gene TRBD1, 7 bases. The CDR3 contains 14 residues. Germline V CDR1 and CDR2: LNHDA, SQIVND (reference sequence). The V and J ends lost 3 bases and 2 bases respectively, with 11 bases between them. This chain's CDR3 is CASSIAGGPYEQYF. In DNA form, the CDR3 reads TGTGCCAGTAGTATTGCAGGGGGGCCCTACGAGCAGTACTTC.

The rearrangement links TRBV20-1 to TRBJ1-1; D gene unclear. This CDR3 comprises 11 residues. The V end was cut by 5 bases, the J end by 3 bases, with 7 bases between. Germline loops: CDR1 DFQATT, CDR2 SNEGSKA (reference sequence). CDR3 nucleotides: TGCAGTGCTTATAGCGACACTGAAGCTTTCTTT. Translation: CSAYSDTEAFF.

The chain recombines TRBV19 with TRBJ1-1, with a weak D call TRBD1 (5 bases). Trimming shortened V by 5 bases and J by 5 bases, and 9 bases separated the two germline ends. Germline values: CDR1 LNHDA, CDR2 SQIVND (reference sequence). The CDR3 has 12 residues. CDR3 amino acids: CASSGGGTEAFF. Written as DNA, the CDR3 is TGTGCCAGTAGTGGGGGGGGAACTGAAGCTTTCTTT.

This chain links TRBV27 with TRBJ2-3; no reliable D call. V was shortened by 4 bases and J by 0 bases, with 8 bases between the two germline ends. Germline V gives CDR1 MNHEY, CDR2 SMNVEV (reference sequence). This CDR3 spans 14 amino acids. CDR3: CASSSPFSTDTQYF. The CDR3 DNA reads TGTGCCAGCAGTTCCCCATTTAGCACAGATACGCAGTATTTT.

Written as DNA, the CDR3 is TGTGCCAGCGCTTACTCTTGGTCCCGGGACAGTCATGGCTACACCTTC. Its translation is CASAYSWSRDSHGYTF. The rearrangement joins TRBV27 to TRBJ1-2; 7 bases match TRBD1. Looked up from germline, CDR1 is MNHEY and CDR2 is SMNVEV (reference sequence). With V trimmed by 8 bases and J by 6 bases, 18 bases remained unmatched. CDR3 length: 16 amino acids.

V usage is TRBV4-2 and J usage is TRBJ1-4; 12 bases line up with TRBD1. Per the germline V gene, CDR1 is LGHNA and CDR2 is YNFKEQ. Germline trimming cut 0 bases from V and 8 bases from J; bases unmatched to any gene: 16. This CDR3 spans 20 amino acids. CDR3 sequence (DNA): TGTGCCAGCAGCCAAGATAGGAGCCGGGACAGGGGGCGAATGAGGGAAAAACTGTTTTTT. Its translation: CASSQDRSRDRGRMREKLFF.

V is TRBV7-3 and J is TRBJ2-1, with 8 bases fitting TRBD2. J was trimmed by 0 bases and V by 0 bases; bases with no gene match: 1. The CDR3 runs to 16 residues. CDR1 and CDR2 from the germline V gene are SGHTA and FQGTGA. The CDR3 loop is CASSLTSGASYNEQFF. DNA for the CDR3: TGTGCCAGCAGCTTAACTAGCGGGGCCTCCTACAATGAGCAGTTCTTC.

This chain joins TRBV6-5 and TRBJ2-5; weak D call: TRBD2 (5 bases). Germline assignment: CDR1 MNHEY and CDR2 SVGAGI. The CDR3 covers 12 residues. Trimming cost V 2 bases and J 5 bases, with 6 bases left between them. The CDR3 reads CASSYGGETQYF. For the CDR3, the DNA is TGTGCCAGCAGTTACGGCGGGGAGACCCAGTACTTC.

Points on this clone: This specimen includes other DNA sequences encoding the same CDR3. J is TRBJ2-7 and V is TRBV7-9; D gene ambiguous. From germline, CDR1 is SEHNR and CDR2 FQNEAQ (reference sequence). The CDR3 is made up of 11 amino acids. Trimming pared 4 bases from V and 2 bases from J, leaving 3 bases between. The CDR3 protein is CASSSTYEQYF. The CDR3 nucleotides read TGTGCCAGCAGCTCTACCTACGAGCAGTACTTC.

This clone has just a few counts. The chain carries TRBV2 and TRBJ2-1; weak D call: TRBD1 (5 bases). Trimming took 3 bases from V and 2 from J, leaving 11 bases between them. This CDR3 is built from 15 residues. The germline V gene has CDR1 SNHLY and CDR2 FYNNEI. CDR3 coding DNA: TGTGCCAGCAGTGAGGGGCCGTTCCCCTACAATGAGCAGTTCTTC. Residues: CASSEGPFPYNEQFF.

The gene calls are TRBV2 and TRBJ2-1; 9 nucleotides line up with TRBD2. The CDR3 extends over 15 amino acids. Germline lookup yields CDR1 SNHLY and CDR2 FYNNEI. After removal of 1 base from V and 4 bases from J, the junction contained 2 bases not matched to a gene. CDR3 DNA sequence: TGTGCCAGCAGTGAAGGTCTAGCGGGGTACAATGAGCAGTTCTTC. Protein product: CASSEGLAGYNEQFF.

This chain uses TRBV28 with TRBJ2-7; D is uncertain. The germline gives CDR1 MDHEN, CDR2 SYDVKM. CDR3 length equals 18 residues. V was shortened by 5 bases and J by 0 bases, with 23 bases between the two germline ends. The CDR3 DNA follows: TGTGCCAGCAGTCCCTCTTACCCTCGACACATCGTCTCCTACGAGCAGTACTTC. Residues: CASSPSYPRHIVSYEQYF. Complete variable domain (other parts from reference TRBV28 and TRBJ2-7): DVKVTQSSRYLVKRTGEKVFLECVQDMDHENMFWYRQDPGLGLRLIYFSYDVKMKEKGDIPEGYSVSREKKERFSLILESASTNQTSMYLCASSPSYPRHIVSYEQYFGPGTRLTVT.

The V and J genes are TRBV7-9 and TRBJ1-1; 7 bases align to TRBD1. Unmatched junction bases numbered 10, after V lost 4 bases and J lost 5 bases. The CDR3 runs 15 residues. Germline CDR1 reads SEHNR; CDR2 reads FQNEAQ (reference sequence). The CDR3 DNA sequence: TGTGCCAGCAGCTCAGAGACAGGGCGGAAAACTGAAGCTTTCTTT. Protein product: CASSSETGRKTEAFF.

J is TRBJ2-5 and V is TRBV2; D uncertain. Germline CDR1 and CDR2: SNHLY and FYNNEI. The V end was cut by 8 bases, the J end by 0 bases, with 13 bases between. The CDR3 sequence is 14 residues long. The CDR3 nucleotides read TGTGCCAGCGGGCGCAAGTTAGACCAAGAGACCCAGTACTTC. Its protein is CASGRKLDQETQYF.

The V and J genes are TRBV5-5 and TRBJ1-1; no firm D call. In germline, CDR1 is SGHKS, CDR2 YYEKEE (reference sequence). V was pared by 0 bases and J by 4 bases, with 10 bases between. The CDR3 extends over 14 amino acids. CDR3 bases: TGTGCCAGCAGCTTGGGGCATTTTCGCACTGAAGCTTTCTTT. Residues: CASSLGHFRTEAFF.